These 25 T cell receptor beta chains came from one sample sequenced in a study of blood T cells in healthy people across ages. The second PCR ran about 6 to 11 cycles with a sample-barcoded 5' primer and J-beta primers. TCRdb recomputed calls from the 5' RACE reads with MiXCR, one row per CDR3 protein. The sample contains about 720,000 distinct CDR3 sequences, around 25% of which appear only once. The sample also formed part of further work on T cells of mothers and their children.

Sequencing used blood. The receptors were gathered from a boy aged 10-17 years in good health.

This clonotype was picked up a small number of times. The CDR3 reads CASSQDPHTHSSNQPQHF. In DNA form, the CDR3 reads TGTGCCAGCAGCCAAGATCCACACACCCACTCTAGCAATCAGCCCCAGCATTTT. The chain recombines TRBV4-2 with TRBJ1-5; D not certain. V was shortened by 0 bases and J by 0 bases, with 15 bases between the two germline ends. The CDR3 has 18 amino acids. Looked up from germline, CDR1 is LGHNA and CDR2 is YNFKEQ.

This clonotype was observed a handful of times. V and J are TRBV29-1 and TRBJ2-5; 11 positions agree with TRBD1. CDR1 SQVTM and CDR2 ANQGSEA come from the germline V gene. With 4 bases clipped from V and 5 bases from J, the junction kept 3 bases outside the gene matches. This CDR3 comprises 13 residues. CDR3 in DNA: TGCAGCGTTGGGACAGGGGGCTTGGAGACCCAGTACTTC. Its protein product is CSVGTGGLETQYF.

This clonotype was seen a handful of times. The chain has TRBV28 and TRBJ1-2; maybe TRBD1 (5 bases). V was shortened by 4 bases and J by 7 bases, with 19 bases between the two germline ends. The germline V gene encodes CDR1 MDHEN and CDR2 SYDVKM. The CDR3 loop spans 15 amino acids. CDR3 protein: CASSSLPHSGAGYTF. CDR3 nucleotides: TGTGCCAGCAGTTCCCTCCCCCACAGCGGGGCTGGCTACACCTTC.

This clonotype appeared a few times. The V call is TRBV3-1, the J call TRBJ2-5; the match to TRBD1 covers 10 bases. V lost 0 bases, J lost 4 bases, and 5 bases stayed unmatched. Germline values: CDR1 LGHDT, CDR2 YNNKEL (reference sequence). This CDR3 comprises 16 residues. The CDR3 region has the DNA TGTGCCAGCAGCCAAGACGGGACAGGGGCGCGAGAGACCCAGTACTTC. It specifies CASSQDGTGARETQYF.

This clonotype occurred a few times. The rearrangement links TRBV29-1 to TRBJ1-1; no clear D. Germline values: CDR1 SQVTM, CDR2 ANQGSEA. V gave up 5 bases and J gave up 5 bases, with 12 bases separating them. The CDR3 is 12 amino acids. CDR3: CSVNHEGTEAFF. The CDR3 DNA is TGCAGCGTTAACCATGAAGGGACTGAAGCTTTCTTT.

V usage is TRBV20-1 and J usage is TRBJ2-7; 7 bases agree with TRBD2. There are 13 residues in the CDR3. Trimming cost V 6 bases and J 1 base; bases outside gene matches: 6. Germline V gene lookup returns CDR1 DFQATT and CDR2 SNEGSKA (reference sequence). The CDR3: CSAYSGPSYEQYF. CDR3 sequence (DNA): TGCAGTGCATATAGCGGGCCATCCTACGAGCAGTACTTC.

J is TRBJ2-5 and V is TRBV18; 7 bases agree with TRBD1. Unmatched junction bases numbered 4, after V lost 3 bases and J lost 3 bases. This CDR3 is 14 amino acids long. Looked up from germline, CDR1 is KGHSH and CDR2 is LQKENI. Here the CDR3 reads CASSPTGKEETQYF. The DNA for the CDR3 is TGTGCCAGCTCACCGACAGGGAAGGAAGAGACCCAGTACTTC.

This CDR3 reads CASSLGTSGTKYNEQFF. The CDR3 coding sequence is TGTGCCAGCAGCTTGGGGACCAGCGGGACTAAATACAATGAGCAGTTCTTC. This rearrangement joins TRBV7-3 to TRBJ2-5; TRBD2 aligns across 7 bases. The DNA end is more similar to TRBJ2-1, so the J call may be wrong. CDR1 SGHTA and CDR2 FQGTGA come from the germline V gene. The CDR3 is 17 residues long.

The chain is built from TRBV7-2 and TRBJ2-7; D is ambiguous. From germline, CDR1 is SGHTA and CDR2 FQGNSA. The CDR3 is 11 amino acids. V was trimmed by 4 bases and J by 5 bases, leaving 6 bases between them. Here the CDR3 reads CASSSKDEQYF. The DNA for the CDR3 is TGTGCCAGCAGCTCCAAGGACGAGCAGTACTTC.

This clonotype was counted only a few times. The V and J genes are TRBV7-9 and TRBJ2-5, with D possibly TRBD1 on 6 matching bases. The assigned J gene may be wrong: the sequence end matches TRBJ2-7 better. The CDR3 is 15 amino acids. The germline V gene has CDR1 SEHNR and CDR2 FQNEAQ (reference sequence). CDR3 coding DNA: TGTGCCAGCAGCCCCCGGCAGGGGTTTTCCTACGAGCAGTACTTC. Translated: CASSPRQGFSYEQYF.

This clonotype was picked up a small number of times. The chain couples TRBV11-1 to TRBJ2-1; no firm D call. The CDR3 has 18 residues. V lost 5 bases and J 0 bases, leaving 20 bases between the germline ends. Germline V gene sequence: CDR1 SGHAT, CDR2 FQDESV (reference sequence). The CDR3 spells CASSPRERVRSSYNEQFF. The CDR3, as DNA: TGTGCCAGCAGCCCAAGGGAAAGGGTGAGAAGCTCCTACAATGAGCAGTTCTTC.

This clonotype appeared a few times. This chain links TRBV6-2 or TRBV6-3 with TRBJ1-5, with D uncertain. CDR3 size: 13 residues. Germline V gene data show CDR1 as MNHEY and CDR2 as SVGEGT. Trimming shortened V by 2 bases and J by 7 bases, and 9 bases separated the two germline ends. The CDR3 nucleotides read TGTGCCAGCAGTTACACGGTCAGCCAGCCCCAGCATTTT. As protein: CASSYTVSQPQHF.

This clonotype was seen a handful of times. The V call is TRBV9, the J call TRBJ2-7; weak D call: TRBD2 (5 bases). The germline V gene encodes CDR1 SGDLS and CDR2 YYNGEE. The CDR3 totals 15 residues. V was trimmed by 0 bases and J by 7 bases, leaving 17 bases between them. The CDR3 region has the DNA TGTGCCAGCAGCGTAGCGTTGGATAGCGTGAGTGAGCAGTACTTC. It codes for CASSVALDSVSEQYF.

This clonotype was recorded at least ten times. The rearrangement joins TRBV10-2 to TRBJ2-1; TRBD2 matches at 9 bases. There are 16 residues in the CDR3. Germline CDR1 WSHSY, CDR2 SAAADI. Germline trimming cut 0 bases from V and 8 bases from J; bases unmatched to any gene: 8. The CDR3 DNA follows: TGCGCCAGCAGTGAGTCGATCGGGACTAGCACCCATGAGCAGTTCTTC. Its protein is CASSESIGTSTHEQFF.

V usage is TRBV5-8 and J usage is TRBJ2-5; 8 bases agree with TRBD1. Germline assignment: CDR1 SGHTS and CDR2 YDEGEE. The CDR3 consists of 15 residues. With 0 bases clipped from V and 5 bases from J, the junction kept 6 bases outside the gene matches. As DNA, the CDR3 is TGTGCCAGCAGCTTGGGTGCCAGGGGGCTGGAGACCCAGTACTTC. As protein: CASSLGARGLETQYF. Full variable domain (outside the CDR3, taken from reference TRBV5-8 and TRBJ2-5): EAGVTQSPTHLIKTRGQQATLRCSPISGHTSVYWYQQALGLGLQFLLWYDEGEERNRGNFPPRFSGRQFPNYSSELNVNALELEDSALYLCASSLGARGLETQYFGPGTRLLVL.

The chain links TRBV20-1 to TRBJ2-7, with 8 nucleotides matching TRBD1. V dropped 2 bases and J dropped 7; count of bases not matched to a gene: 10. Germline loops: CDR1 DFQATT, CDR2 SNEGSKA (reference sequence). The CDR3 is 14 amino acids. This CDR3 is CSARPPGGWGEQYF. The CDR3 DNA sequence: TGCAGTGCTAGACCTCCAGGGGGCTGGGGTGAGCAGTACTTC.

In its sample, this clonotype was seen a few times. The gene calls are TRBV7-2 and TRBJ2-7; D perhaps matches TRBD2 (7 bases). The germline V gene has CDR1 SGHTA and CDR2 FQGNSA. Trimming stripped 3 bases from V and 7 bases from J, with 31 bases between. This CDR3 region has 19 residues. For the CDR3, the DNA is TGTGCCAGCAGCTTCTATAGTCGTTTGGGGGGCGGGAGTGCGACTGAGCAGTACTTC. Its translation is CASSFYSRLGGGSATEQYF.

V is TRBV7-8 and J is TRBJ1-1; D gene ambiguous. Germline lookup yields CDR1 SGHVS and CDR2 FQNEAQ. The CDR3 has 14 amino acids. V dropped 3 bases and J dropped 1 base, with 9 bases sitting between them. This CDR3 is CASSFRNQNTEAFF. The CDR3 nucleotides read TGTGCCAGCAGCTTCCGAAACCAGAACACTGAAGCTTTCTTT.

This clonotype came up a few times. The CDR3 loop reads CSARDPGEHTIYF. The DNA for the CDR3 is TGCAGTGCTAGGGACCCTGGGGAGCACACCATATATTTT. This chain uses TRBV20-1 with TRBJ1-3; D is undetermined. CDR3 length: 13 residues. Germline V gene lookup returns CDR1 DFQATT and CDR2 SNEGSKA (reference sequence). The V gene lost 3 bases and the J gene lost 8 bases, with 14 bases spanning the gap.

V and J are TRBV10-3 and TRBJ1-1, with TRBD1 matching 7 bases. Unmatched junction bases numbered 7, after V lost 0 bases and J lost 6 bases. The CDR3 extends over 15 amino acids. Germline V CDR1 and CDR2: ENHRY, SYGVKD. The CDR3 sequence is CAISESTGLIPEAFF. The CDR3 DNA reads as TGTGCCATCAGTGAGTCGACAGGGTTAATACCTGAAGCTTTCTTT.

V gene TRBV18 combines with J gene TRBJ2-7, with D tentatively TRBD2 (5 bases). V dropped 4 bases and J dropped 4 bases, with 20 bases sitting between them. CDR1 and CDR2 from the germline V gene are KGHSH and LQKENI. This CDR3 contains 16 residues. The CDR3 DNA follows: TGTGCCAGCTCACAAGGCGGGCACAAAGAGTTATACGAGCAGTACTTC. Translation gives CASSQGGHKELYEQYF.

This clonotype was seen only a few times. This chain joins TRBV7-2 and TRBJ1-2, with TRBD1 matching over 10 bases. The CDR3 extends over 14 amino acids. The V and J ends lost 0 bases and 6 bases, in that order; junction bases with no gene match: 1. Germline CDR1 and CDR2: SGHTA and FQGNSA. The CDR3 here is CASSLATGGNGYTF. CDR3 nucleotides: TGTGCCAGCAGCTTAGCGACAGGGGGCAATGGCTACACCTTC.

V is TRBV20-1 and J is TRBJ2-3, with D tentatively TRBD2 (5 bases). The CDR3 covers 12 residues. Germline loops: CDR1 DFQATT, CDR2 SNEGSKA (reference sequence). V was clipped by 1 base and J by 5 bases, with 7 bases between them. CDR3 sequence reads: CSARGERDTQYF. The CDR3 coding sequence is TGCAGTGCTAGAGGGGAGAGAGATACGCAGTATTTT.

This chain links TRBV9 with TRBJ2-7; tentative D call: TRBD1 (6 bases). Deletions cut 4 bases from V and 4 bases from J, with 15 bases between. The CDR3 is 14 amino acids. Per germline, CDR1 SGDLS and CDR2 YYNGEE. CDR3 coding DNA: TGTGCCAGCAGCCCGAGGACAGCTTTTTACGAGCAGTACTTC. Protein sequence: CASSPRTAFYEQYF.

The chain joins TRBV28 to TRBJ2-5, with D tentatively TRBD2 (6 bases). Judging by the DNA end, TRBJ2-1 fits better; the J call may be wrong. Per the germline V gene, CDR1 is MDHEN and CDR2 is SYDVKM. The CDR3 has 15 amino acids. The CDR3 spells CASSPLRGRGNEQFF. The CDR3, as DNA: TGTGCCAGCAGTCCCCTGCGGGGCAGAGGCAATGAGCAGTTCTTC.